What follows describes a single TCR beta chain. The V end was cut by 2 bases, the J end by 5 bases, with 6 bases between. This CDR3 is 12 amino acids long. Germline assignment: CDR1 SGHTA and CDR2 FQGNSA. Clones were sequenced by immunoSEQ multiplex PCR, and TCRdb holds only the in-frame ones, with some missing. The table lists about 220,000 clones, roughly 90% of them singletons. This sample was taken from a study of blood T cell repertoires in COVID-19. Whole-study context: The study drew acute and convalescent COVID-19 samples from the United States, Italy and Spain.

The TCR sequence derives from a woman aged 40 to 55 with acute COVID-19. The sequenced material came from PBMCs or T cells enriched from blood (not recorded which). This chain connects TRBV7-2 to TRBJ1-2; no reliable D call. In DNA, the CDR3 is TGTGCCAGCAGCTTACAACAGTATGGCTACACCTTC. It yields the protein CASSLQQYGYTF.